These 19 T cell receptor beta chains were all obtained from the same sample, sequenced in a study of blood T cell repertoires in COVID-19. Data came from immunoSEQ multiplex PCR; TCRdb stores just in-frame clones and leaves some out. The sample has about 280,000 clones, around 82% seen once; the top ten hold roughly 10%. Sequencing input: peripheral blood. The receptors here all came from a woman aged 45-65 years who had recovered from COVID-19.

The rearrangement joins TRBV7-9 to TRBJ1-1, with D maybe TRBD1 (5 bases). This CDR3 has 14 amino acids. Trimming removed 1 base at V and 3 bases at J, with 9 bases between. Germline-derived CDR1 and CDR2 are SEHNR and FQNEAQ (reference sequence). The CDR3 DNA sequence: TGTGCCAGCAGCTTAGAACAGGCCTACACTGAAGCTTTCTTT. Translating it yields CASSLEQAYTEAFF.

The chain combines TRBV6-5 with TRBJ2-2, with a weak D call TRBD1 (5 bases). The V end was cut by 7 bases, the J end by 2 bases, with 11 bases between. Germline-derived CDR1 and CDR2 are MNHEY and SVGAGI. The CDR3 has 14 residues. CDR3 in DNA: TGTGCCAGCAAGAACAGGCTTAACACCGGGGAGCTGTTTTTT. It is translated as CASKNRLNTGELFF.

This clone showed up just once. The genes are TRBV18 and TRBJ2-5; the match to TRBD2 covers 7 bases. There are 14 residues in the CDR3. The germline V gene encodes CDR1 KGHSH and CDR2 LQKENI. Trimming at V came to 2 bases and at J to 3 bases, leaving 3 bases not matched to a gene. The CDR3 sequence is CASSPSGTKETQYF. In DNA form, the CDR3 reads TGTGCCAGCTCACCATCCGGGACTAAAGAGACCCAGTACTTC.

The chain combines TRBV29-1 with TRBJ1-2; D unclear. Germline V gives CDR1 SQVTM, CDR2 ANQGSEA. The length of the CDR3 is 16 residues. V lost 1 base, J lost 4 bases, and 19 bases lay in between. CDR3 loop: CSVEGAQAPTPYGYTF. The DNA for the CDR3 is TGCAGCGTTGAAGGAGCCCAGGCACCTACTCCCTATGGCTACACCTTC.

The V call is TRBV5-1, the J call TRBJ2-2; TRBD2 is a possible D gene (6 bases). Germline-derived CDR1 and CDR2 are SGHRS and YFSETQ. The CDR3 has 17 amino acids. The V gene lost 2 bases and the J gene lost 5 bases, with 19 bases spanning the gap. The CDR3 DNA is TGCGCCAGCAGCTTTGCCGGTGGAGGGGCGGGAACCGGGGAGCTGTTTTTT. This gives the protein CASSFAGGGAGTGELFF.

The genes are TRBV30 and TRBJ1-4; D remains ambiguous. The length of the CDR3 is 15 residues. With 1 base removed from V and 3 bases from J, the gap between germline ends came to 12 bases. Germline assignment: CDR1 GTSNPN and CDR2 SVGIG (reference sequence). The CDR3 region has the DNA TGTGCCTGGAGTGGCCAGGCGGGAGCTAATGAAAAACTGTTTTTT. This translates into CAWSGQAGANEKLFF.

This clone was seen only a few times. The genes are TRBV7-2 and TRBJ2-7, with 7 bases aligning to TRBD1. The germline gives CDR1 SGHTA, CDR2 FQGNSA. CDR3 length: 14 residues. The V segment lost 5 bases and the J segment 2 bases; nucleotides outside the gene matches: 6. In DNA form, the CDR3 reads TGTGCCAGCAGCACTCGACAGGGAGCCTACGAGCAGTACTTC. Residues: CASSTRQGAYEQYF.

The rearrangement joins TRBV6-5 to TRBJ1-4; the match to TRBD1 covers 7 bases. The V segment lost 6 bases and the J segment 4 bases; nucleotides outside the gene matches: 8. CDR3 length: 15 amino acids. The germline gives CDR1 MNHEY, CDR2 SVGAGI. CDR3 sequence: CASRDDRAGNEKLFF. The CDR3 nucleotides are TGTGCCAGCAGGGATGACAGGGCCGGTAATGAAAAACTGTTTTTT.

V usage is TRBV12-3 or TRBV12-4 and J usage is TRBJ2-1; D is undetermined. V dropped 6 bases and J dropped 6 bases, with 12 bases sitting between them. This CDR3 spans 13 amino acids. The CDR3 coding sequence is TGTGCCAGCAGCTCGAGGCCAACCAATGAGCAGTTCTTC. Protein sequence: CASSSRPTNEQFF.

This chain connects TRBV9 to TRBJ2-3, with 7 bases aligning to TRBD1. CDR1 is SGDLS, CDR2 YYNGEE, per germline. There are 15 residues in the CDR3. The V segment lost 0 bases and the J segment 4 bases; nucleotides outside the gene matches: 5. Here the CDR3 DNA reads TGTGCCAGCAGCGTAGGAGGGGGCGCTGCAGATACGCAGTATTTT. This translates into CASSVGGGAADTQYF.

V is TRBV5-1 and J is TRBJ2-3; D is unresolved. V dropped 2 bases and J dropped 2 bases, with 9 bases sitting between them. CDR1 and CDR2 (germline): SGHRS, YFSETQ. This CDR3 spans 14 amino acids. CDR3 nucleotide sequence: TGCGCCAGCAGCTTCGCGGATTCCACAGATACGCAGTATTTT. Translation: CASSFADSTDTQYF.

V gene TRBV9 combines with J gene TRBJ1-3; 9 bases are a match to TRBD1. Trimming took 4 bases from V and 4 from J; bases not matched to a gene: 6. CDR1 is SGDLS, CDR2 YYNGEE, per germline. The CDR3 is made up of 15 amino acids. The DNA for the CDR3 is TGTGCCAGCAGCTCCCGGACAGGGGTCGGAAACACCATATATTTT. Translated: CASSSRTGVGNTIYF.

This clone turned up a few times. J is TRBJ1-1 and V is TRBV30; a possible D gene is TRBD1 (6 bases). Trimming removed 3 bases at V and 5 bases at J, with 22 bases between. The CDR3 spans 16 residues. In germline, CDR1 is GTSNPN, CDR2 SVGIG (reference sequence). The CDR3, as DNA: TGTGCCTGGAGAGTTCTAACAGGGAGGGGACCGACTGAAGCTTTCTTT. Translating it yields CAWRVLTGRGPTEAFF.

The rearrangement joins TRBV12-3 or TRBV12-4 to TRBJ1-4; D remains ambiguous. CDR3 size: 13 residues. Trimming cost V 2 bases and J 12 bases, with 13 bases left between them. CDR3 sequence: CASSLRGWKQLFF. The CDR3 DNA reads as TGTGCCAGCAGTTTAAGAGGTTGGAAACAACTGTTTTTT.

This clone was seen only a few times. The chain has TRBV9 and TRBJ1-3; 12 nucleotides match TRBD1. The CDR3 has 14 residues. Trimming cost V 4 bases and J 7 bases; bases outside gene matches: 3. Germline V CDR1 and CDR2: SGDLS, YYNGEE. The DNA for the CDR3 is TGTGCCAGCAGCCCAGGGACAGGGGGCAACACCATATATTTT. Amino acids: CASSPGTGGNTIYF.

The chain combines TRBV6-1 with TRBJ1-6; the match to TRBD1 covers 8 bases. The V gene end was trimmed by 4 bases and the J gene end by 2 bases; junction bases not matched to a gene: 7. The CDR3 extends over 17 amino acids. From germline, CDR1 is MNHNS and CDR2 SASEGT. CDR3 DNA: TGTGCCAGCAGTGCCGGACAGGGCGGCACCTATAATTCACCCCTCCACTTT. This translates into CASSAGQGGTYNSPLHF.

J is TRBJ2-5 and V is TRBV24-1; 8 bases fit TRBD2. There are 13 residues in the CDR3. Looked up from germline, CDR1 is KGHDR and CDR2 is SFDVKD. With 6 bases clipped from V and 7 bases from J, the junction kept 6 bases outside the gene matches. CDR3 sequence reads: CATSRPAGATQYF. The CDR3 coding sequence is TGTGCCACCAGTCGGCCAGCGGGAGCGACCCAGTACTTC.

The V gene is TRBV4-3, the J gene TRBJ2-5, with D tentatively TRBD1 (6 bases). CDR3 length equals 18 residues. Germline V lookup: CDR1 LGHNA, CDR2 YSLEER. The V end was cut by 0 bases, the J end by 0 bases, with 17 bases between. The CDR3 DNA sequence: TGCGCCAGCAGCCAAGATGCTCCTAACAGGGCATACCAAGAGACCCAGTACTTC. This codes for CASSQDAPNRAYQETQYF.

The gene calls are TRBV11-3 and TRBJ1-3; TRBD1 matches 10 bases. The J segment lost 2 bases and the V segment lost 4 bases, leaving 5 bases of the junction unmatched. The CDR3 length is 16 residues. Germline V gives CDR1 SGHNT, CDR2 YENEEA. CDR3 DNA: TGTGCCAGCAGCTACCGTGGACAGGGGGCTGGAAACACCATATATTTT. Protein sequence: CASSYRGQGAGNTIYF.